Listed below are T cell receptor beta chains from one sample, sequenced in a study of blood T cell repertoires in COVID-19. Clones were sequenced by immunoSEQ multiplex PCR, and TCRdb holds only the in-frame ones, with some missing. This sample has roughly 250,000 clones, with almost 85% found just once. Sequenced material: peripheral blood. These receptors were collected from a woman older than 75 with acute or convalescent COVID-19. The CDR3 runs from the conserved cysteine through the conserved F or W. The D gene is left open where the match is weak. Only some rows state a clone size, as once, few, many or a class for expanded clones.

size | J | D | V | DNA | CDR3
NA | TRBJ2-2 | TRBD2 | TRBV2 | TGTGCCAGCAGCGCCGGACTAGCGGGGGGTGGTCACACCGGGGAGCTGTTTTTT | CASSAGLAGGGHTGELFF
NA | TRBJ2-7 | TRBD2 | TRBV18 | TGTGCCAGCTCACAGGAAAGCGGGAGGGCCTACGAGCAGTACTTC | CASSQESGRAYEQYF
NA | TRBJ1-2 | NA | TRBV6-6 | TGTGCCAGCACGTCGGGATCTAACTATGGCTACACCTTC | CASTSGSNYGYTF
NA | TRBJ2-7 | NA | TRBV4-3 | TGCGCCAGCAGCCTACGGACATCCAATCTCTACGAGCAGTACTTC | CASSLRTSNLYEQYF
NA | TRBJ2-1 | TRBD2 | TRBV29-1 | TGCAGCGTTGACCAGGGACTAGCAGCGAATGAGCAGTTCTTC | CSVDQGLAANEQFF
NA | TRBJ2-7 | TRBD2 | TRBV27 | TGTGCCAGCAGTTTACGACTAGCGACCGAGCAGTACTTC | CASSLRLATEQYF
NA | TRBJ2-7 | TRBD2 | TRBV5-1 | TGCGCCAGCAGCGCCGAGTGGGGAGGGCACCTCCTAGGCGAGCAGTACTTC | CASSAEWGGHLLGEQYF
NA | TRBJ2-1 | TRBD2 | TRBV29-1 | TGCAGCGTTAAGGGTAGTGCGGGAGTGAATGAGCAGTTCTTC | CSVKGSAGVNEQFF
NA | TRBJ1-3 | NA | TRBV3-1/TRBV3-2 | TGTGCCAGCAGCCATGAGGGTACTGGAAACACCATATATTTT | CASSHEGTGNTIYF
NA | TRBJ1-2 | NA | TRBV6-2/TRBV6-3 | TGTGCCAGCAGTCCCGCCGGGGCTAACTATGGCTACACCTTC | CASSPAGANYGYTF
NA | TRBJ2-1 | TRBD2 | TRBV18 | TGTGCCAGCTCACCGGGACTAGCGGGAGTCGGAAACAATGAGCAGTTCTTC | CASSPGLAGVGNNEQFF
NA | TRBJ2-7 | TRBD2 | TRBV29-1 | TGCAGCGTTGGCACTAGCGCCGATTACGAGCAGTACTTC | CSVGTSADYEQYF
NA | TRBJ1-2 | TRBD1 | TRBV4-3 | TGCGCCAGCAGCCAAGACGATGGGACAGGGATCTATGGCTACACCTTC | CASSQDDGTGIYGYTF
NA | TRBJ2-1 | NA | TRBV24-1 | TGTGCCACCAGTGATTCTCCCGGGGTTGAGCAGTTCTTC | CATSDSPGVEQFF
few | TRBJ1-5 | TRBD1 | TRBV28 | TGTGCCAGCACGGGACAGGGGTTTTCTAGCAATCAGCCCCAGCATTTT | CASTGQGFSSNQPQHF
NA | TRBJ2-1 | NA | TRBV3-1/TRBV3-2 | TGTGCCAGCAGCCAAGACCAGTACAATGAGCAGTTCTTC | CASSQDQYNEQFF
NA | TRBJ2-2 | NA | TRBV5-1 | TGCGCCAGCAGCCCCGGGAGCACCGGGGAGCTGTTTTTT | CASSPGSTGELFF
once | TRBJ1-4 | NA | TRBV15 | TGTGCCACCAGCAGAGATAAGGGGCTTCTTAATGAAAAACTGTTTTTT | CATSRDKGLLNEKLFF
few | TRBJ1-2 | TRBD1 | TRBV19 | TGTGCCAGTATTACCCGCCCTGGGACAGGGGACCTCTATGGCTACACCTTC | CASITRPGTGDLYGYTF
NA | TRBJ2-2 | NA | TRBV2 | TGTGCCAGCAGTACGACAGGATCCACCGGGGAGCTGTTTTTT | CASSTTGSTGELFF
NA | TRBJ1-2 | NA | TRBV3-1/TRBV3-2 | TGTGCCAGCAGCCAAGAAGGGGATTCCGATGTCATCGTGCCGCATGGCTACACCTTC | CASSQEGDSDVIVPHGYTF
NA | TRBJ2-1 | NA | TRBV27 | TGTGCCAGCAGTGGGACTTCCTTACTATACAATGAGCAGTTCTTC | CASSGTSLLYNEQFF
NA | TRBJ2-1 | TRBD2 | TRBV3-1/TRBV3-2 | TGTGCCAGCAGGGATCACGGGGGGGCCTACAATGAGCAGTTCTTC | CASRDHGGAYNEQFF
NA | TRBJ2-5 | NA | TRBV7-6 | TGTGCCAGCAGCCAACCTCGGGGGCAAGAGACCCAGTACTTC | CASSQPRGQETQYF
few | TRBJ1-4 | NA | TRBV6-2/TRBV6-3 | TGTGCCAGCAGTTACGCCGACATTGCTAATGAAAAACTGTTTTTT | CASSYADIANEKLFF
NA | TRBJ2-3 | NA | TRBV30 | TGTGCCTGGACCCGCCTGGCTAGCCCTGGCACAGATACGCAGTATTTT | CAWTRLASPGTDTQYF
NA | TRBJ2-5 | TRBD2 | TRBV14 | TGTGCCAGCCGACATACTAGCGGGCAAGAGACCCAGTACTTC | CASRHTSGQETQYF
NA | TRBJ2-1 | TRBD2 | TRBV5-1 | TGCGCCAGCAGCACCGGGACTAGCGGGGGCTCGGGCAATGAGCAGTTCTTC | CASSTGTSGGSGNEQFF
NA | TRBJ2-1 | TRBD2 | TRBV2 | TGTGCCAGCAGTGTACTAGCGGTCGATGAGCAGTTCTTC | CASSVLAVDEQFF
once | TRBJ1-3 | TRBD1 | TRBV4-1 | TGCGCCAGCAGCCAAGACCCGGGACAGGGAAACTCTGGAAACACCATATATTTT | CASSQDPGQGNSGNTIYF
NA | TRBJ1-1 | NA | TRBV7-6 | TGTGCCAGCAGCTTATTCTCGCAGGGAGGGAACACTGAAGCTTTCTTT | CASSLFSQGGNTEAFF
NA | TRBJ1-2 | TRBD1 | TRBV5-1 | TGCGCCAGCAGCTTGGGTAGGGGGCCGGGCTACACCTTC | CASSLGRGPGYTF
NA | TRBJ2-1 | TRBD2 | TRBV6-5 | TGTGCCAGCAGCACCGGGACTAGCGGCTACAATGAGCAGTTCTTC | CASSTGTSGYNEQFF
NA | TRBJ2-1 | NA | TRBV28 | TGTGCCAGCACCAGTCGTGCCACCGGGAACAATGAGCAGTTCTTC | CASTSRATGNNEQFF
NA | TRBJ1-5 | NA | TRBV19 | TGTGCCAGTAGTATATTGGGACATCCAATAATCAATCAGCCCCAGCATTTT | CASSILGHPIINQPQHF
NA | TRBJ1-3 | NA | TRBV21-1 | TGTGCCAGCAGCAACCTGACAGGGAGTAGTAACACCATATATTTT | CASSNLTGSSNTIYF
NA | TRBJ2-5 | TRBD1 | TRBV20-1 | TGCAGTGCTAGTCCAGGACAGGGGCGGGAGACCCAGTACTTC | CSASPGQGRETQYF
NA | TRBJ1-2 | TRBD1 | TRBV6-2/TRBV6-3 | TGTGCCAGCAGTTCCCCCGGGACAGGGACCAGTAACTATGGCTACACCTTC | CASSSPGTGTSNYGYTF
few | TRBJ2-1 | TRBD2 | TRBV27 | TGTGCCAGCAGTCTTCGGACTAGCGGGGGACTAGGTGAGCAGTTCTTC | CASSLRTSGGLGEQFF
NA | TRBJ2-7 | TRBD1 | TRBV6-2/TRBV6-3 | TGTGCCAGCAGTTACGGGGACAGGGGTTCACTCTACGAGCAGTACTTC | CASSYGDRGSLYEQYF
NA | TRBJ2-3 | TRBD2 | TRBV3-1/TRBV3-2 | TGTGCCAGCAGCCAAGATCAGGGTCGGGGGGGCAGCACAGATACGCAGTATTTT | CASSQDQGRGGSTDTQYF
NA | TRBJ1-3 | NA | TRBV4-2 | TGTGCCAGCAGCCAATCCCCCGGGGCAGGGGTAGGAAACACCATATATTTT | CASSQSPGAGVGNTIYF
once | TRBJ1-1 | TRBD1 | TRBV27 | TGTGCCAGCAGTTTTAGGACAGGGATCACTGAAGCTTTCTTT | CASSFRTGITEAFF
NA | TRBJ1-2 | NA | TRBV6-6 | TGTGCCAGCAGTTCCTTCGTTCCAGCTAACTATGGCTACACCTTC | CASSSFVPANYGYTF
NA | TRBJ1-4 | NA | TRBV9 | TGTGCCAGCAGCGTAGGAACAGGGACAACTAATGAAAAACTGTTTTTT | CASSVGTGTTNEKLFF
NA | TRBJ1-3 | TRBD1 | TRBV7-2 | TGTGCCAGCAGCCCAGGGGGGCCAGGAAACACCATATATTTT | CASSPGGPGNTIYF
NA | TRBJ1-3 | TRBD1 | TRBV6-6 | TGTGCCAGCAGTTACTCTGGACAGGCCGCGGGAAACACCATATATTTT | CASSYSGQAAGNTIYF
NA | TRBJ2-2 | NA | TRBV3-1/TRBV3-2 | TGTGCCAGCAGCCGCGGGCGTGGGGAGCTGTTTTTT | CASSRGRGELFF
NA | TRBJ1-4 | TRBD1 | TRBV4-2 | TGTGCCAGCAGCCAAGATTCAGGCGGACAGGGGGCTACGGAAAAACTGTTTTTT | CASSQDSGGQGATEKLFF
NA | TRBJ1-5 | NA | TRBV19 | TGTGCCAGTAGTGTCGGGGATTATCGCAATCAGCCCCAGCATTTT | CASSVGDYRNQPQHF
NA | TRBJ2-3 | TRBD2 | TRBV29-1 | TGCAGCGTTGAAGCCCGGGGACTAGCGGGAGATACAGATACGCAGTATTTT | CSVEARGLAGDTDTQYF
once | TRBJ1-1 | TRBD1 | TRBV27 | TGTGCCAGCAGTTTCCGAGGACAGGCCAGGGGCACTGAAGCTTTCTTT | CASSFRGQARGTEAFF
NA | TRBJ2-1 | TRBD2 | TRBV14 | TGTGCCAGCAGCCAAATTGAAGCGGGATTCGGCTCCTACAATGAGCAGTTCTTC | CASSQIEAGFGSYNEQFF
NA | TRBJ2-5 | TRBD1 | TRBV18 | TGTGCCAGCTCACCAACCAGGGGGGAGACCCAGTACTTC | CASSPTRGETQYF
NA | TRBJ2-1 | TRBD1 | TRBV4-2 | TGTGCCAGCAGCCAAGTCGCGGCACAGGGGGCCTACAATGAGCAGTTCTTC | CASSQVAAQGAYNEQFF
NA | TRBJ2-3 | NA | TRBV18 | TGTGCCAGCCAGGAAACCCGCACAGATACGCAGTATTTT | CASQETRTDTQYF
once | TRBJ2-5 | TRBD1 | TRBV18 | TGTGCCAGTTCAGACCAAACAGGGGTCCAAGAGACCCAGTACTTC | CASSDQTGVQETQYF